This TCR beta chain was profiled in a study of blood T cell repertoires in COVID-19. Study-wide context: The analysed material was cDNA or gDNA that came from T cells, B-cell-depleted T cells, or PBMCs.

This clone was recorded a few times. Here immunoSEQ multiplex PCR was the method, and the copy in TCRdb shows in-frame clones only, minus some. The table records 110,000 to 150,000 clones, 80% of them present only once. Germline CDR1 reads SGHRS; CDR2 reads YFSETQ. The CDR3 has 11 amino acids. V lost 4 bases and J 8 bases, leaving 9 bases between the germline ends. The sequence was collected from a woman between 45 and 65 years old with acute or convalescent COVID-19. Sample: peripheral blood. The chain uses TRBV5-1 and TRBJ1-2, with a weak D call TRBD1 (6 bases). CDR3 bases: TGCGCCAGCAGCCAGGGACACGGCTACACCTTC. Its translation is CASSQGHGYTF.